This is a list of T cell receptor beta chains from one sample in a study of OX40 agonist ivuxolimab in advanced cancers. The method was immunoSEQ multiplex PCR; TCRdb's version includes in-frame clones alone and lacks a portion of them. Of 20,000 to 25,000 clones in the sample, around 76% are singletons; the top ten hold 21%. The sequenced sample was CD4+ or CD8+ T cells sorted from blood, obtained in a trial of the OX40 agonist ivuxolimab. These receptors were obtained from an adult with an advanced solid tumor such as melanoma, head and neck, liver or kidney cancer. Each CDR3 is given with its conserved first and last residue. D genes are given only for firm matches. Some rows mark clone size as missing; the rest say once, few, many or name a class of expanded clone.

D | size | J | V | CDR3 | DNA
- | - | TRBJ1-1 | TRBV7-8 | CASSLQMNTEAFF | TGTGCCAGCAGCCTTCAAATGAACACTGAAGCTTTCTTT
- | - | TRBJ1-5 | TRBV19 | CASSIGSGRGWPQHF | TGTGCCAGTAGTATCGGTAGTGGTAGGGGATGGCCCCAGCATTTT
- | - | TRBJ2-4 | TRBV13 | CASSLGWRSLGNIQYF | TGTGCCAGCAGCTTAGGCTGGCGGAGCTTGGGCAACATTCAGTACTTC
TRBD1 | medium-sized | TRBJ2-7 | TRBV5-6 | CASSSTGAGYEQYF | TGTGCCAGCAGCTCGACAGGGGCAGGGTACGAGCAGTACTTC
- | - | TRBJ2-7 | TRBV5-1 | CASNREVYPYEQYF | TGCGCCAGCAATAGAGAAGTATACCCCTACGAGCAGTACTTC
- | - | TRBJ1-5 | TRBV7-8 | CASSSIPVGAGNQPQHF | TGTGCCAGCAGTTCGATACCCGTCGGGGCCGGCAATCAGCCCCAGCATTTT
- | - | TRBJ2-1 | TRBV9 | CASSVNPSRGFYNEQFF | TGTGCCAGCAGCGTAAACCCCTCCCGGGGGTTCTACAATGAGCAGTTCTTC
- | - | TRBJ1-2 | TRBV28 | CASSLETGGRVRGYTF | TGTGCCAGCAGTTTGGAAACAGGAGGGCGGGTTAGAGGCTACACCTTC
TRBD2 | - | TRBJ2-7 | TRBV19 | CASTLGGNSYEQYF | TGTGCCAGCACCCTGGGGGGGAACTCCTACGAGCAGTACTTC
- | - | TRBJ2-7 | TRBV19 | CASPYRSKVWGSQGEQYF | TGTGCCTCCCCGTATAGATCGAAGGTTTGGGGCTCACAGGGCGAGCAGTACTTC
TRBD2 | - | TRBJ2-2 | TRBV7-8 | CASTITSGGAPGELFF | TGTGCCAGCACTATTACTAGCGGGGGGGCCCCCGGGGAGCTGTTTTTT
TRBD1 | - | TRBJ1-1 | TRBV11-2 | CASSSYGTGGGQAAFF | TGTGCCAGCAGCTCCTACGGGACAGGGGGCGGGCAAGCGGCTTTCTTT
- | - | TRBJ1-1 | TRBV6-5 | CASSYSTERPNTEAFF | TGTGCCAGCAGTTACTCCACGGAGAGGCCCAACACTGAAGCTTTCTTT
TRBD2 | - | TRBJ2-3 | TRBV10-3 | CAISGGAGVYPDTQYF | TGTGCCATCAGTGGTGGGGCGGGGGTTTACCCGGATACGCAGTATTTT
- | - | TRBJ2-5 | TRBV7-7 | CASSLNAGRETQYF | TGTGCTAGCAGCTTAAATGCAGGGAGAGAGACCCAGTACTTC
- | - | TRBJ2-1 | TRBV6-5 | CASSFLPGSYNEQFF | TGTGCCAGCAGTTTCCTCCCTGGATCCTACAATGAGCAGTTCTTC
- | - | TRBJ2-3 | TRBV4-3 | CASSQDSTDTQYF | TGCGCCAGCAGCCAAGACAGCACAGATACGCAGTATTTT
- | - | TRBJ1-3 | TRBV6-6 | CASSSGLRGNTIYF | TGTGCCAGCAGTTCGGGCCTTAGGGGAAACACCATATATTTT
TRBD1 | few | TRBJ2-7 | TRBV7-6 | CASSFRDRSYEQYF | TGTGCCAGCAGCTTTAGGGACAGATCCTACGAGCAGTACTTC
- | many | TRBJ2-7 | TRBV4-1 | CASSQGGTYEQYF | TGCGCCAGCAGCCAAGGAGGCACCTACGAGCAGTACTTC
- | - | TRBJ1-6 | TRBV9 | CASSVGVLGTYNSPLHF | TGTGCCAGCAGCGTAGGGGTCCTAGGTACCTATAATTCACCCCTCCACTTT
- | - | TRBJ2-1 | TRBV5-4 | CASSSVYNEQFF | TGTGCCAGCAGCTCCGTCTACAATGAGCAGTTCTTC
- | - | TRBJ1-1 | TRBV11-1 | CASSFWEGQTEAFF | TGTGCCAGCAGCTTTTGGGAAGGCCAAACTGAAGCTTTCTTT
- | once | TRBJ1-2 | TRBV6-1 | CASSYSRGARDGYTF | TGTGCCAGCAGCTATTCGCGAGGGGCCAGGGATGGCTACACCTTC
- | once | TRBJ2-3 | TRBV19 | CASSIEGWNTDTQYF | TGTGCCAGTAGTATTGAGGGATGGAACACAGATACGCAGTATTTT
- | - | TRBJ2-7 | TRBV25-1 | CASSADAFEQYF | TGTGCCAGCAGCGCGGACGCGTTCGAGCAGTACTTC
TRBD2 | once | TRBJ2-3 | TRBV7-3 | CASSFGGGTDTQYF | TGTGCCAGCAGCTTTGGCGGGGGGACAGATACGCAGTATTTT
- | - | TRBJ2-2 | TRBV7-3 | CASSLVGGTGELFF | TGTGCCAGCAGCTTGGTAGGAGGCACCGGGGAGCTGTTTTTT
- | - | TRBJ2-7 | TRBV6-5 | CASSRTAYEQYF | TGTGCCAGCAGCCGGACAGCCTACGAGCAGTACTTC
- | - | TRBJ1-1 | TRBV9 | CASSPAGRLNTEAFF | TGTGCCAGCAGCCCAGCGGGAAGACTGAACACTGAAGCTTTCTTT
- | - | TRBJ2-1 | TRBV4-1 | CASSQTSLSYNEQFF | TGCGCCAGCAGCCAAACTAGCCTCTCCTACAATGAGCAGTTCTTC
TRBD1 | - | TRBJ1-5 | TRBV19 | CASRTTGAEQPQHF | TGTGCCAGTAGGACGACAGGGGCGGAACAGCCCCAGCATTTT
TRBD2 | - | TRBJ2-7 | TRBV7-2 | CASSLGTSGGHEQYF | TGTGCCAGCAGCTTAGGGACTAGCGGGGGACACGAGCAGTACTTC
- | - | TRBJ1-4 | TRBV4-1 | CASSQEITANEKLFF | TGCGCCAGCAGCCAAGAGATCACGGCGAATGAAAAACTGTTTTTT
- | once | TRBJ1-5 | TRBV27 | CASRRGGNSNQPQHF | TGTGCCAGCCGCCGGGGGGGAAATAGCAATCAGCCCCAGCATTTT
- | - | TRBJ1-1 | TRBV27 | CASSLFGDANTEAFF | TGTGCCAGCAGTTTATTTGGGGATGCGAACACTGAAGCTTTCTTT
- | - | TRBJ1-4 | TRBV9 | CASSPPDGTLNEKLFF | TGTGCCAGCAGCCCTCCGGACGGGACTCTAAATGAAAAACTGTTTTTT
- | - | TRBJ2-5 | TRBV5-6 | CASSLIGSQETQYF | TGTGCCAGCAGCTTAATTGGGAGCCAAGAGACCCAGTACTTC
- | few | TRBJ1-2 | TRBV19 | CASSIGTNYGYTF | TGTGCCAGTAGTATAGGGACTAACTATGGCTACACCTTC
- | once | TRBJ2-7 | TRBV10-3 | CAISESFSGDGEQYF | TGTGCCATCAGTGAGTCGTTTTCGGGGGATGGCGAGCAGTACTTC
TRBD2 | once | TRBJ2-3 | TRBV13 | CASSKRSGGNTDAQYF | TGTGCCAGCAGCAAACGTAGCGGGGGGAACACAGATGCGCAGTATTTT
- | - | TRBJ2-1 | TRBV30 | CAWSVVYNEQFF | TGTGCCTGGAGTGTGGTTTACAATGAGCAGTTCTTC
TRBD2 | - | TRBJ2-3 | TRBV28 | CASSTRTSGTDTQYF | TGTGCCAGCTCAACCCGGACTAGCGGTACAGATACGCAGTATTTT
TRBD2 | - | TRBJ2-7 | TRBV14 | CASSPYLGTSGGYEQYF | TGTGCCAGCAGCCCCTACCTGGGGACTAGCGGGGGTTACGAGCAGTACTTC
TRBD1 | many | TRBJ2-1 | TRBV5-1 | CASSPGTGFFNEQFF | TGCGCCAGCAGCCCAGGGACAGGGTTCTTCAATGAGCAGTTCTTC
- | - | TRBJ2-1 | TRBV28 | CASSLILSGRNEQFF | TGTGCCAGCAGTTTGATCTTAAGTGGGCGCAATGAGCAGTTCTTC
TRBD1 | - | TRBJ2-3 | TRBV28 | CASNTDRGLEPDTQYF | TGTGCCAGCAATACGGACAGGGGGCTAGAGCCAGATACGCAGTATTTT
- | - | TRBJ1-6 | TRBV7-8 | CASSLEPARQSPLHF | TGTGCCAGCAGCTTAGAGCCAGCCCGGCAGTCACCCCTCCACTTT
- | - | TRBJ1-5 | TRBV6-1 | CASSAGYSNQPQHF | TGTGCCAGCAGTGCTGGGTATAGCAATCAGCCCCAGCATTTT